These T cell receptor beta chains were read from a single sample in a study of blood T cell repertoires in COVID-19. Method: immunoSEQ multiplex PCR; TCRdb's copy keeps in-frame clones and lacks some. The sample yields about 230,000 clones, 65% to 90% seen once. Material: peripheral blood. The source is a woman in her forties who had recovered from COVID-19. The CDR3 runs from the conserved cysteine through the conserved F or W. The order of the fields is J gene, V gene, CDR3 protein.

TRBJ1-2 | TRBV11-3 | CASSLDGTGGGYTF
TRBJ1-5 | TRBV6-2/TRBV6-3 | CASSSGQGAPQHF
TRBJ1-1 | TRBV9 | CASSVGPVLEAFF
TRBJ1-2 | TRBV7-2 | CASSFGGINYGYTF
TRBJ2-7 | TRBV5-1 | CASSLGTPSYEQYF
TRBJ2-1 | TRBV24-1 | CATSAGGDSYNEQFF
TRBJ2-7 | TRBV7-2 | CASSSSSGDTYEQYF
TRBJ2-7 | TRBV7-2 | CASSIRPGLVSYEQYF
TRBJ2-7 | TRBV11-2 | CASSIGTGGNEQYF
TRBJ1-1 | TRBV7-2 | CASSHDYSNTEAFF
TRBJ2-3 | TRBV2 | CASSVAGNTDTQYF
TRBJ1-1 | TRBV29-1 | CSVYGTVNTEAFF
TRBJ2-1 | TRBV3-1/TRBV3-2 | CASSRGDRGALYNEQFF
TRBJ1-6 | TRBV28 | CASSSNSGKSPLHF
TRBJ1-6 | TRBV6-5 | CASKLRQEGSPLHF
TRBJ1-5 | TRBV5-5 | CASSLIGGWTSNQPQHF
TRBJ2-1 | TRBV19 | CASSNTGYQSEQFF
TRBJ2-3 | TRBV6-5 | CASGVRGADPQYF
TRBJ1-2 | TRBV5-4 | CASSLWPGQGYKGYTF
TRBJ2-3 | TRBV5-1 | CASSLSSGGGDTQYF